The text below deals with one T cell receptor (beta chain). Antigen specificity is unknown. Libraries were prepared by immunoSEQ multiplex PCR; TCRdb keeps only in-frame clonotypes and omits some of them. The data contain 68,000 or so clones, over 70% of them singletons. CDR1 SGHNT and CDR2 YYREEE come from the germline V gene (reference sequence). The CDR3 spans 14 residues. With 5 bases clipped from V and 5 bases from J, the junction kept 9 bases outside the gene matches. These data belong to a study of T cell clones after liver transplantation. Study-level background: In this trial, immunosuppression withdrawal was attempted within 2 years of liver transplant. Study-wide points: Graft donor-reactive T cells may have migrated into the graft rather than being deleted.

The sequenced sample was CD4+ T cells from blood, obtained before liver transplant. This chain uses TRBV5-4 with TRBJ2-5, with 7 bases aligning to TRBD1. The sequence derives from a human donor who received a liver transplant. CDR3 sequence: CASSPGTAGETQYF. In DNA form, the CDR3 reads TGTGCCAGCAGTCCCGGGACAGCCGGGGAGACCCAGTACTTC. The complete variable domain, with remaining parts taken from reference TRBV5-4 and TRBJ2-5, reads ETGVTQSPTHLIKTRGQQVTLRCSSQSGHNTVSWYQQALGQGPQFIFQYYREEENGRGNFPPRFSGLQFPNYSSELNVNALELDDSALYLCASSPGTAGETQYFGPGTRLLVL.